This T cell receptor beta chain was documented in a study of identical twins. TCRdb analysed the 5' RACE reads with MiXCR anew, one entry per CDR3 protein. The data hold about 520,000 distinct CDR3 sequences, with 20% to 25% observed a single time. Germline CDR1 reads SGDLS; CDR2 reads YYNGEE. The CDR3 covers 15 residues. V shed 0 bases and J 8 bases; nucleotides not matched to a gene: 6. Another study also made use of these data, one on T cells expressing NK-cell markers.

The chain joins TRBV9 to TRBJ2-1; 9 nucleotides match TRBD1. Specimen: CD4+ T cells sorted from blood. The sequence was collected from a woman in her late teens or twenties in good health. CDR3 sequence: CASSVGGTGPDEQFF. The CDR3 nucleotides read TGTGCCAGCAGCGTAGGAGGGACAGGGCCCGATGAGCAGTTCTTC. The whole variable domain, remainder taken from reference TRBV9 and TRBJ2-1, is DSGVTQTPKHLITATGQRVTLRCSPRSGDLSVYWYQQSLDQGLQFLIQYYNGEERAKGNILERFSAQQFPDLHSELNLSSLELGDSALYFCASSVGGTGPDEQFFGPGTRLTVL.